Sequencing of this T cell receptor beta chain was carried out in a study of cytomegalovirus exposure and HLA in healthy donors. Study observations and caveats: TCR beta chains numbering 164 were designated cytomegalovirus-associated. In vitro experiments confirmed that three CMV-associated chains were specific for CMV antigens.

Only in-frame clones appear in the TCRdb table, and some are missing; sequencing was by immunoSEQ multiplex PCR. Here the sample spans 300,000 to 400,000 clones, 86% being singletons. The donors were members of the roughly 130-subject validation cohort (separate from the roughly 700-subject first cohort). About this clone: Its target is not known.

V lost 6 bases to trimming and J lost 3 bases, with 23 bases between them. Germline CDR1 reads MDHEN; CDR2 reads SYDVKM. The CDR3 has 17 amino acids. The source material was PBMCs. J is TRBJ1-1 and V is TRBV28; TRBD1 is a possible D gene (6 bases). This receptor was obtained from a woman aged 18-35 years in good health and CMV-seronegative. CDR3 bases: TGTGCCAGCAGACCATACCGGGACACTACATGGGACACTGAAGCTTTCTTT. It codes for CASRPYRDTTWDTEAFF.